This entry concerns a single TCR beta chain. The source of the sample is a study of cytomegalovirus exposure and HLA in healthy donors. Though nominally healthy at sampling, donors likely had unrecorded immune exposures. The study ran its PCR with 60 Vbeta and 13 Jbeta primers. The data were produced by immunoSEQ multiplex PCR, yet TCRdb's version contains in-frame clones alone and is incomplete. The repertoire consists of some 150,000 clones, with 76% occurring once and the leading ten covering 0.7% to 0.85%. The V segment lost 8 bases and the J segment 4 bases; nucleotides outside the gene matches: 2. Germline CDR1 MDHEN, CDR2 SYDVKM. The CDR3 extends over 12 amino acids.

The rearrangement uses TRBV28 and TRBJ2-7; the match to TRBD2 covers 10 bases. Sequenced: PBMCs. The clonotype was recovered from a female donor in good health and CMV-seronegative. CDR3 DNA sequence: TGTGCCAGCGGACTAGCGGAATACGAGCAGTACTTC. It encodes CASGLAEYEQYF.